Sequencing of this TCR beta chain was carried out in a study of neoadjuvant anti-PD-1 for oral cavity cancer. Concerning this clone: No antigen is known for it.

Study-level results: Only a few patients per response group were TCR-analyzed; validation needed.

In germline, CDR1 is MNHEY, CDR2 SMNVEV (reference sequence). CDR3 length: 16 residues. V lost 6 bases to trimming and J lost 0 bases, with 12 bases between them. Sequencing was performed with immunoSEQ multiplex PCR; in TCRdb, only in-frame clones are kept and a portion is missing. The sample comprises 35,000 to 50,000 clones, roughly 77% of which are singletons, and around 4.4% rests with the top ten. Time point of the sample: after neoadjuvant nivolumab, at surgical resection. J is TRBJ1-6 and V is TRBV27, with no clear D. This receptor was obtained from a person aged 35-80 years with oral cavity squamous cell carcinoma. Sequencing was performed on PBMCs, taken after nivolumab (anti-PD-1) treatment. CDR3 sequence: CASSPGRSSYNSPLHF. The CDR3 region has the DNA TGTGCCAGCAGCCCCGGTAGAAGCTCCTATAATTCACCCCTCCACTTT.